Listed below are T cell receptor beta chains from one sample, sequenced in a study of cytomegalovirus exposure and HLA in healthy donors. TCRdb's table, derived via immunoSEQ multiplex PCR, lists solely in-frame clones and lacks some. The table lists about 99,000 clones, roughly 80% of them singletons. The source material was PBMCs. Source of these receptors: a man over 45 in good health and CMV-seropositive. The CDR3 runs from the conserved cysteine through the conserved F or W. The D gene is left open where the match is weak. Clone sizes are given selectively: once, few, many, or a class where the clone is expanded.

J gene	clone size	D gene	V gene	CDR3 protein	CDR3 DNA
TRBJ2-2	NA	TRBD2	TRBV5-4	CASGTGGFTGELFF	TGTGCCAGCGGAACGGGAGGGTTCACCGGGGAGCTGTTTTTT
TRBJ1-4	NA	TRBD1	TRBV7-9	CASSPRGRRPNEKLFF	TGTGCCAGCAGCCCCAGGGGGCGACGCCCTAATGAAAAACTGTTTTTT
TRBJ1-4	NA	NA	TRBV19	CASSSGQPTGTNEKLFF	TGTGCCAGTAGTTCCGGACAGCCAACCGGGACTAATGAAAAACTGTTTTTT
TRBJ1-1	NA	NA	TRBV6-6	CASTPAGNTEAFF	TGTGCCAGCACTCCGGCGGGGAACACTGAAGCTTTCTTT
TRBJ2-3	NA	TRBD2	TRBV19	CATGLAGADTQYF	TGTGCCACGGGACTAGCGGGAGCAGATACGCAGTATTTT
TRBJ2-4	NA	NA	TRBV27	CVRGSKNIQYF	TGTGTCCGGGGATCCAAAAACATTCAGTACTTC
TRBJ2-7	NA	TRBD2	TRBV7-9	CSSSSGLAEKDEQYF	TGTTCCAGCAGCTCGGGACTAGCGGAAAAGGACGAGCAGTACTTC
TRBJ2-7	NA	NA	TRBV7-9	CASSLTDEQYF	TGTGCCAGCAGCTTGACAGACGAGCAGTACTTC
TRBJ2-2	NA	NA	TRBV27	CASSFERVNTGELFF	TGTGCCAGCAGTTTCGAGCGGGTAAACACCGGGGAGCTGTTTTTT
TRBJ2-7	NA	TRBD2	TRBV9	CASSAGDYRFNEQYF	TGTGCCAGCAGCGCGGGGGACTACCGGTTTAACGAGCAGTACTTC
TRBJ2-1	NA	TRBD1	TRBV30	CAWSSPGTGGNEQFF	TGTGCCTGGAGTTCCCCCGGGACAGGGGGTAATGAGCAGTTCTTC
TRBJ1-1	NA	NA	TRBV19	CASSLRTERTEAFF	TGTGCCAGTAGTTTACGGACAGAAAGAACTGAAGCTTTCTTT
TRBJ2-7	NA	TRBD2	TRBV7-2	CASSLAPSGLYEQYF	TGTGCCAGCAGCTTAGCCCCTAGCGGACTCTACGAGCAGTACTTC
TRBJ1-4	NA	TRBD1	TRBV4-1	CASSRGQVVTLVGEKLFF	TGCGCCAGCAGCCGAGGACAGGTCGTTACACTTGTGGGTGAAAAACTGTTTTTT
TRBJ2-4	NA	TRBD2	TRBV19	CASSSNGRAGNIQYF	TGTGCCAGTAGTAGTAACGGGAGGGCCGGGAACATTCAGTACTTC
TRBJ2-1	NA	TRBD2	TRBV23-1	CASSHSRTSGTKEVNEQFF	TGCGCCAGCAGTCACTCCCGGACTAGCGGGACTAAAGAAGTAAATGAGCAGTTCTTC
TRBJ2-2	NA	NA	TRBV4-3	CASSQGGGGMYTGELFF	TGCGCCAGCAGCCAAGGGGGAGGCGGGATGTACACCGGGGAGCTGTTTTTT
TRBJ2-5	NA	TRBD1	TRBV5-1	CASSSQGKETQYF	TGCGCCAGCAGCTCACAGGGGAAAGAGACCCAGTACTTC
TRBJ2-7	NA	NA	TRBV28	CASTLIQGAHSYEQYF	TGTGCCAGCACACTAATACAGGGAGCCCACTCCTACGAGCAGTACTTC
TRBJ2-1	NA	NA	TRBV11-3	CASRAGGDYNEQFF	TGTGCCAGCAGGGCTGGAGGGGATTACAATGAGCAGTTCTTC
TRBJ2-1	NA	TRBD1	TRBV27	CASSLEVRDRGVDEQFF	TGTGCCAGCAGTTTAGAAGTCCGGGACAGGGGTGTGGATGAGCAGTTCTTC
TRBJ2-2	NA	TRBD2	TRBV5-1	CASSLAGISGRSRAGELFF	TGCGCCAGCAGCTTGGCCGGTATTAGCGGGAGAAGCCGTGCCGGGGAGCTGTTTTTT
TRBJ1-4	NA	TRBD1	TRBV7-9	CASTELRTGGGEKLFF	TGTGCCAGCACCGAACTAAGGACAGGAGGAGGTGAAAAACTGTTTTTT
TRBJ2-4	NA	TRBD2	TRBV4-1	CASSQASGTSLLYF	TGCGCCAGCAGCCAAGCCTCCGGGACTAGCCTCCTGTACTTC
TRBJ2-7	NA	TRBD1	TRBV27	CASSPDRGRSYEQYF	TGTGCCAGCAGTCCGGACAGGGGGCGCTCCTACGAGCAGTACTTC
TRBJ2-7	NA	TRBD1	TRBV18	CASSPQGRGLEEQYF	TGTGCCAGCTCACCACAGGGCAGGGGGCTTGAGGAGCAGTACTTC
TRBJ2-3	NA	TRBD2	TRBV5-4	CASRPGTSGRADTQYF	TGTGCCAGCAGACCCGGGACTAGCGGGAGAGCAGATACGCAGTATTTT
TRBJ2-7	NA	TRBD1	TRBV5-1	CASATGTVVYEQYF	TGCGCCAGCGCAACCGGGACAGTAGTCTACGAGCAGTACTTC
TRBJ2-7	NA	TRBD2	TRBV19	CASSIALAGAVYEQYF	TGTGCCAGTAGCATAGCACTAGCGGGAGCCGTCTACGAGCAGTACTTC
TRBJ1-1	NA	NA	TRBV5-1	CASSTNPQVNTEAFF	TGCGCCAGCAGCACGAACCCGCAGGTGAACACTGAAGCTTTCTTT
TRBJ2-7	NA	TRBD1	TRBV28	CASSPVQGGRGPEQYF	TGTGCCAGCAGTCCAGTACAGGGGGGAAGGGGCCCCGAGCAGTACTTC
TRBJ2-1	few	TRBD2	TRBV5-1	CASSLGGTSGTNEQFF	TGCGCCAGCAGCTTGGGTGGGACTAGCGGAACCAATGAGCAGTTCTTC
TRBJ2-3	NA	NA	TRBV28	CASSLAGRDTQYF	TGTGCCAGCAGTTTAGCGGGTCGGGATACGCAGTATTTT
TRBJ1-2	NA	TRBD1	TRBV5-8	CASSPGQGHYGYTF	TGTGCCAGCAGCCCGGGACAGGGGCACTATGGCTACACCTTC
TRBJ2-5	NA	NA	TRBV5-1	CASSLNLQETQYF	TGCGCCAGCAGCTTGAATCTGCAAGAGACCCAGTACTTC
TRBJ1-5	NA	NA	TRBV15	CATSRGGGDWGQPQHF	TGTGCCACCAGCAGAGGAGGAGGGGATTGGGGTCAGCCCCAGCATTTT
TRBJ2-1	few	NA	TRBV7-3	CASSLSLGTYNEQFF	TGTGCCAGCAGCTTATCCCTAGGCACCTACAATGAGCAGTTCTTC
TRBJ1-5	NA	NA	TRBV19	CASSYDRDQPQHF	TGTGCCAGTAGTTATGACCGGGATCAGCCCCAGCATTTT
TRBJ1-5	NA	NA	TRBV28	CASSWTDSNQPQHF	TGTGCCAGCAGTTGGACAGATAGCAATCAGCCCCAGCATTTT
TRBJ2-3	NA	TRBD1	TRBV10-3	CAISEGGTGITDTQYF	TGTGCCATCAGTGAGGGTGGGACAGGGATCACAGATACGCAGTATTTT
TRBJ1-5	NA	NA	TRBV6-1	CASRAGLNQPQHF	TGTGCCAGCAGGGCAGGGCTTAATCAGCCCCAGCATTTT
TRBJ2-3	NA	NA	TRBV2	CASSEAGLSTDTQYF	TGTGCCAGCAGTGAAGCGGGACTTTCCACAGATACGCAGTATTTT
TRBJ2-7	NA	NA	TRBV27	CASSAFGLSSYEQYF	TGTGCCAGCAGTGCTTTCGGACTCAGCTCCTACGAGCAGTACTTC
TRBJ2-3	NA	TRBD1	TRBV6-5	CASSYPGGGSDTQYF	TGTGCCAGCAGTTACCCAGGGGGCGGCTCAGATACGCAGTATTTT
TRBJ1-5	once	TRBD1	TRBV28	CASSLAGDSQPQHF	TGTGCCAGCAGTTTAGCAGGGGACAGTCAGCCCCAGCATTTT
TRBJ2-7	NA	TRBD2	TRBV10-3	CAISGGMGGSYEQYF	TGTGCCATCAGTGGGGGGATGGGGGGGTCCTACGAGCAGTACTTC
TRBJ2-7	NA	NA	TRBV19	CASSIDSISYEQYF	TGTGCCAGTAGTATAGACAGTATTTCCTACGAGCAGTACTTC
TRBJ2-3	NA	TRBD2	TRBV11-2	CASSLELAGVPDTQYF	TGTGCCAGCAGCTTAGAGCTAGCGGGAGTTCCAGATACGCAGTATTTT
TRBJ2-5	NA	TRBD2	TRBV7-9	CASSPLGGTSGSLGTAQYF	TGTGCCAGCAGCCCCCTCGGGGGGACTAGCGGCTCCTTAGGTACCGCCCAGTACTTC
TRBJ2-7	NA	NA	TRBV5-1	CASSRVGNEQYF	TGCGCCAGCTCCAGGGTAGGCAACGAGCAGTACTTC
TRBJ2-7	few	TRBD1	TRBV30	CAWRTGTGSSEQYF	TGTGCCTGGAGGACCGGGACAGGGTCCAGCGAGCAGTACTTC
TRBJ1-1	few	NA	TRBV19	CASSIRQGIVGTEAFF	TGTGCCAGTAGTATACGTCAGGGAATTGTCGGCACTGAAGCTTTCTTT
TRBJ1-3	once	NA	TRBV5-4	CASSLMSSGNTIYF	TGTGCCAGCAGTCTCATGAGCTCTGGAAACACCATATATTTT
TRBJ1-3	NA	NA	TRBV7-2	CASSSRTRPGNTIYF	TGTGCCAGCAGCTCGAGGACACGTCCAGGGAACACCATATATTTT
TRBJ2-2	NA	NA	TRBV11-3	CASSRDTGELFF	TGTGCCAGCAGCCGTGACACCGGGGAGCTGTTTTTT
TRBJ1-5	few	TRBD1	TRBV27	CASSPGQTVSNQPQHF	TGTGCCAGCAGCCCGGGACAGACTGTTAGCAATCAGCCCCAGCATTTT
TRBJ2-7	NA	TRBD1	TRBV28	CASTSGQGTYEQYF	TGTGCCAGCACCTCGGGACAGGGGACCTACGAGCAGTACTTC